This T cell receptor (beta chain) was retrieved from a study of brain metastases from non-small cell lung cancer. Sequencing was performed with immunoSEQ multiplex PCR; in TCRdb, only in-frame clones are kept and a portion is missing. The table has over 2,000 clones, approximately 87% seen once. The sequenced sample consisted of primary lung tumor tissue. This TCR was recovered from a donor aged 40 or over with non-small cell lung cancer.

The CDR3 bases are TGTGCCTGGATCTCTTGGAGCCTGACAGGGGCCGGCTATGGCTACACCTTC. Protein: CAWISWSLTGAGYGYTF. This chain joins TRBV30 and TRBJ1-2; 8 nucleotides match TRBD1. The trim removed 4 bases at V and 4 bases at J, leaving 17 bases unmatched. The germline V gene has CDR1 GTSNPN and CDR2 SVGIG (reference sequence). The CDR3 consists of 17 residues.